Listed here is a single T cell receptor (beta chain). These data originate in a study of T cell changes during pregnancy in multiple sclerosis. The CDR3 consists of 14 residues. CDR1 is MNHNS, CDR2 SASEGT, per germline. The V end lost 4 bases, the J end lost 0 bases, and 7 bases lay between the germline ends. Produced via immunoSEQ multiplex PCR; TCRdb's table is partial and in-frame only. Among about 60,000 clones listed, roughly 93% were seen once. The chain couples TRBV6-1 to TRBJ2-1, with unresolved D. The source of this sequence is a female donor with multiple sclerosis, enrolled in a pregnancy study. The sequencing used peripheral blood, collected after pregnancy. The CDR3 loop is CASSAVSSYNEQFF. The DNA of the CDR3 is TGTGCCAGCAGTGCGGTTAGCTCCTACAATGAGCAGTTCTTC.